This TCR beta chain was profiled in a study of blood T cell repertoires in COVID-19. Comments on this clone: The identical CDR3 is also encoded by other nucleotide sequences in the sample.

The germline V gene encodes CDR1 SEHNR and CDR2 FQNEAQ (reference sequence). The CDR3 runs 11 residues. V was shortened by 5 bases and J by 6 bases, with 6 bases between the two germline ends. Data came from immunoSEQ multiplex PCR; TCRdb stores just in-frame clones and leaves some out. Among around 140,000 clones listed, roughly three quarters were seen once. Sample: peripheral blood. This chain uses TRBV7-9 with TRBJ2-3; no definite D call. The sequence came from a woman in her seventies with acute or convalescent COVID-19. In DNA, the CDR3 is TGTGCCAGCAGCCCCCAGGATACGCAGTATTTT. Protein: CASSPQDTQYF.